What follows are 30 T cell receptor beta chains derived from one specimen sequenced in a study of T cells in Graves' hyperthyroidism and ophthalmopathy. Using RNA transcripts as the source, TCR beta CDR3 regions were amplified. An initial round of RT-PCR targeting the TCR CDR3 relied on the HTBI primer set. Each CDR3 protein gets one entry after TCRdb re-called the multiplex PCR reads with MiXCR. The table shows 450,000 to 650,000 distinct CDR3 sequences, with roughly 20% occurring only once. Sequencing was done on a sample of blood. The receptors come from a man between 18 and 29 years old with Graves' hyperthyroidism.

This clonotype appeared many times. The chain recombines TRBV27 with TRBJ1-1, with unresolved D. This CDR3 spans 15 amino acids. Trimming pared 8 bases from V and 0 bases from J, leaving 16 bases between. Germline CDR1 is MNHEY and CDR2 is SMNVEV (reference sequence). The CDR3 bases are TGTGCCAGCTCACCGGGCGGGGAGATGAACACTGAAGCTTTCTTT. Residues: CASSPGGEMNTEAFF.

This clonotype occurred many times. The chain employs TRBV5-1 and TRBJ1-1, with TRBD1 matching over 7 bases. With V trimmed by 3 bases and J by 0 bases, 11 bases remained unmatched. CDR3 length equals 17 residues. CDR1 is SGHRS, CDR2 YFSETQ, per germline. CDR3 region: CASSYGTARHMNTEAFF. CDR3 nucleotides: TGCGCCAGCAGCTACGGGACAGCTCGCCACATGAACACTGAAGCTTTCTTT.

The CDR3 DNA is TGCGCCAGCAGCCGCCTCCCCAGGGTAAATCAGCCCCAGCATTTT. Protein product: CASSRLPRVNQPQHF. The rearrangement links TRBV4-1 to TRBJ1-5, with a tentative D call TRBD1 (5 bases). The CDR3 consists of 15 residues. V gave up 4 bases and J gave up 4 bases, with 14 bases separating them. Per germline, CDR1 MGHRA and CDR2 YSYEKL.

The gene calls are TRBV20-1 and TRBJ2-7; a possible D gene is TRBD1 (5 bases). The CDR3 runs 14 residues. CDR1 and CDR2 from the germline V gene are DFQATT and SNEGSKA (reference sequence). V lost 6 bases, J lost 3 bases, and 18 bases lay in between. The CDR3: CSAPTGARVYEQYV. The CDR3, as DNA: TGCAGTGCCCCCACTGGAGCCAGGGTCTACGAGCAGTACGTC.

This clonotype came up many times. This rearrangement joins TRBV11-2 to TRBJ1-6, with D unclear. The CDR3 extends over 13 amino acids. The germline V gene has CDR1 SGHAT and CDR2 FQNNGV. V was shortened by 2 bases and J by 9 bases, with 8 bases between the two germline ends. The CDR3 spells CASSLRSGSPLHF. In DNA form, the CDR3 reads TGTGCCAGCAGCTTACGGTCCGGTTCACCCCTCCACTTT.

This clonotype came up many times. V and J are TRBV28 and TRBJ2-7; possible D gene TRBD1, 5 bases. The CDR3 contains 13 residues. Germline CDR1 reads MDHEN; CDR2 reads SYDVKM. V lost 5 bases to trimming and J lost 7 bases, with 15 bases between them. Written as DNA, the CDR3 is TGTGCCAGCAGTCTTCAGGGTAAGAGGGAGCAGTACTTC. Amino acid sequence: CASSLQGKREQYF.

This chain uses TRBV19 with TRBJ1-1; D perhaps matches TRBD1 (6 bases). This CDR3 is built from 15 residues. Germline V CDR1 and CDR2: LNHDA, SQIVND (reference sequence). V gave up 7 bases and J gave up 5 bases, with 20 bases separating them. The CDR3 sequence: CASTGGMQGRTEAFF. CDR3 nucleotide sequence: TGTGCCAGTACCGGGGGTATGCAGGGGAGAACTGAAGCTTTCTTT.

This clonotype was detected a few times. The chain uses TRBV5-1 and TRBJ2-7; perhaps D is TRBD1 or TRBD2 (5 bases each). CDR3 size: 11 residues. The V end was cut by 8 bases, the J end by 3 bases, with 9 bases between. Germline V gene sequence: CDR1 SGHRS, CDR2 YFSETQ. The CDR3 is CARGTDYEQYF. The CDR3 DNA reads TGCGCCAGAGGGACGGACTACGAGCAGTACTTC.

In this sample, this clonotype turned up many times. This CDR3 is CASRDGGGETQYF. CDR3 sequence (DNA): TGTGCCAGCAGGGATGGGGGGGGAGAGACCCAGTACTTC. This chain uses TRBV6-1 with TRBJ2-5; 7 bases map to TRBD2. There are 13 residues in the CDR3. From germline, CDR1 is MNHNS and CDR2 SASEGT. J gave up 4 bases and V 6 bases, and 5 bases lay outside the gene matches.

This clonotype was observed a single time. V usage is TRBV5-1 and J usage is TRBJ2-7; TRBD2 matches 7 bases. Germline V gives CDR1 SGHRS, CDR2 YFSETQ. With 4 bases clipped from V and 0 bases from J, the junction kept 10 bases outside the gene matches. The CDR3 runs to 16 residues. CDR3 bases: TGCGCCAGCAGCCCGGGGTCCGGCGGGGGCTCCTACGAGCAGTACTTC. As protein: CASSPGSGGGSYEQYF.

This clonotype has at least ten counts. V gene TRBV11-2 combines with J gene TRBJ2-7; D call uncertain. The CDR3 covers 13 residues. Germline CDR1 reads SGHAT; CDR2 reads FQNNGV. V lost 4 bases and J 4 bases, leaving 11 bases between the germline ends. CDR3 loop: CASSSHLGYEQYF. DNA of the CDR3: TGTGCCAGCAGCTCCCACCTAGGATACGAGCAGTACTTC. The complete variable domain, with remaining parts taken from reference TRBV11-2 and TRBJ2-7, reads EAGVAQSPRYKIIEKRQSVAFWCNPISGHATLYWYQQILGQGPKLLIQFQNNGVVDDSQLPKDRFSAERLKGVDSTLKIQPAKLEDSAVYLCASSSHLGYEQYFGPGTRLTVT.

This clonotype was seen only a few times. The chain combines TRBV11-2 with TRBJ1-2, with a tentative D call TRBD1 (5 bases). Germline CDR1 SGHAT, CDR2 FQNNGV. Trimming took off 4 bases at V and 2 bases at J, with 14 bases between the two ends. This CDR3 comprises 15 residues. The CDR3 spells CASSSFLGDNYGYTF. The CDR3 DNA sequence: TGTGCCAGCAGCTCCTTCCTGGGGGACAACTATGGCTACACCTTC.

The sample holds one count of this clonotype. DNA for the CDR3: TGTGCCAGCGGCCTTCTAGATGACTATGGCTACACCTTC. Its protein is CASGLLDDYGYTF. The rearrangement links TRBV28 to TRBJ1-2; no definite D call. V lost 8 bases and J 3 bases, leaving 13 bases between the germline ends. Germline loops: CDR1 MDHEN, CDR2 SYDVKM. The CDR3 runs to 13 residues.

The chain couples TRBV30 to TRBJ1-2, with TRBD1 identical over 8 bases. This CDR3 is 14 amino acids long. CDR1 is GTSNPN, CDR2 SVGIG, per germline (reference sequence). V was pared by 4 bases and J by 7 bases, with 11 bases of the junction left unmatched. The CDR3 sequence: CAWNLQGAVGGYTF. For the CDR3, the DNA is TGTGCCTGGAATCTCCAGGGGGCTGTGGGTGGCTACACCTTC.

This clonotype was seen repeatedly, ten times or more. CDR3: CASSLAGLQETQYF. The CDR3 nucleotides are TGTGCCAGCAGCTTAGCAGGCCTACAAGAGACCCAGTACTTC. The chain combines TRBV13 with TRBJ2-5; D remains ambiguous. The CDR3 is 14 residues long. The V gene's germline CDR1 is PRHDT and CDR2 FYEKMQ (reference sequence). V lost 1 base, J lost 2 bases, and 8 bases lay in between.

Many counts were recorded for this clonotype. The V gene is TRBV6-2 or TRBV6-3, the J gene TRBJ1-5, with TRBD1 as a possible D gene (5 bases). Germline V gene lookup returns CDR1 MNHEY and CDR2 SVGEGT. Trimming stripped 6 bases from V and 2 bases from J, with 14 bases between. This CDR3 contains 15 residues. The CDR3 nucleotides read TGTGCCAGCAGGACCCCAGGGTATGGCAATCAGCCCCAGCATTTT. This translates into CASRTPGYGNQPQHF.

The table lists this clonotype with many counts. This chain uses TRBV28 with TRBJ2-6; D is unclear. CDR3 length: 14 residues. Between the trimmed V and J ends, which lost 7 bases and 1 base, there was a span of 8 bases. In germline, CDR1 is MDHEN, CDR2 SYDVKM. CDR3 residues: CASTGHSGANVLTF. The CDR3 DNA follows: TGTGCCAGCACAGGTCATTCTGGGGCCAACGTCCTGACTTTC.

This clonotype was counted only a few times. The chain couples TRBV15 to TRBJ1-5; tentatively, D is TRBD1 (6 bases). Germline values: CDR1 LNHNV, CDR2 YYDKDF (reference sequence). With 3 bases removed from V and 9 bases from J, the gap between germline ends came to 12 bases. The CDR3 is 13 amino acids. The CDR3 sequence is CATSSTGSGPQHF. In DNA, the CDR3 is TGTGCCACCAGCAGCACAGGGAGTGGGCCCCAGCATTTT.

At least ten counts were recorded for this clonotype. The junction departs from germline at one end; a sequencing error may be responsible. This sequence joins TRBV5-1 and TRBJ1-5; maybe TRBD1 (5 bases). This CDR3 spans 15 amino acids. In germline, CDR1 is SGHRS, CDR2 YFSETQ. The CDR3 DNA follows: TGTGCCAGCAGCTTAGACAGTTATAGCAATCAGCCCCAGCATTTT. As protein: CASSLDSYSNQPQHF.

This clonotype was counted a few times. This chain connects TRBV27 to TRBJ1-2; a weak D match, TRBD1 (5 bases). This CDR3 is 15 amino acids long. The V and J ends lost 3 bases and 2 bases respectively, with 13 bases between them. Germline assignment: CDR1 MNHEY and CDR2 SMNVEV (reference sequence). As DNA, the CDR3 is TGTGCCAGCAGTTTTCGATGGGCAGGGAACTATGGCTACACCTTC. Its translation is CASSFRWAGNYGYTF.

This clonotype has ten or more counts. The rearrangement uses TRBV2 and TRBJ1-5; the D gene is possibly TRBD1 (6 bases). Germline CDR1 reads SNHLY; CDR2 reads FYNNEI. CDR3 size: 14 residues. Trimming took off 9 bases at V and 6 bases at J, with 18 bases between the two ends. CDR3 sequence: CASSPGGGRQPQHF. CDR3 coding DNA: TGTGCCAGTTCGCCAGGCGGGGGGCGTCAGCCCCAGCATTTT.

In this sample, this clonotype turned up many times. CDR3 residues: CSVAPGSMDGELFF. Here the CDR3 DNA reads TGCAGCGTTGCCCCCGGGTCGATGGACGGGGAGCTGTTTTTT. The chain employs TRBV29-1 and TRBJ2-2; D is unclear. This CDR3 spans 14 amino acids. CDR1 and CDR2 from the germline V gene are SQVTM and ANQGSEA. The V end was cut by 4 bases, the J end by 7 bases, with 16 bases between.

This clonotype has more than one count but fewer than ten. The DNA for the CDR3 is TGCGCCAGCAGCCGTAGTCCAACAGGGGAAAACTATGGCTACACCTTC. It yields the protein CASSRSPTGENYGYTF. The genes are TRBV4-1 and TRBJ1-2, with 7 bases lining up with TRBD1. The CDR3 covers 16 residues. From germline, CDR1 is MGHRA and CDR2 YSYEKL. With V trimmed by 4 bases and J by 2 bases, 10 bases remained unmatched.

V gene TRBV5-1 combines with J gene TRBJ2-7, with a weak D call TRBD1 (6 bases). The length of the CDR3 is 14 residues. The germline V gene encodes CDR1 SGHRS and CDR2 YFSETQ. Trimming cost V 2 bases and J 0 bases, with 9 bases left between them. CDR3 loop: CASSFKGGSYEQYF. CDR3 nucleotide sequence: TGCGCCAGCAGCTTCAAAGGGGGCTCCTACGAGCAGTACTTC.

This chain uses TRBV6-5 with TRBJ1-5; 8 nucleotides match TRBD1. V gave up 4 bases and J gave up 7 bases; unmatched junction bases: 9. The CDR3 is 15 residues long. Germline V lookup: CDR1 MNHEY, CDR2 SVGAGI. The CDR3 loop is CASSSNQGAGQPQHF. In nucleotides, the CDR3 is TGTGCCAGCAGTTCGAACCAGGGGGCAGGACAGCCCCAGCATTTT.

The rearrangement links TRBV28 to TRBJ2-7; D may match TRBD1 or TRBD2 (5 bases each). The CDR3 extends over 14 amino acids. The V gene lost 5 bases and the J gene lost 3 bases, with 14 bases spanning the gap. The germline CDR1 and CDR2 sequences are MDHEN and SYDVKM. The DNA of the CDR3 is TGTGCCAGCAGTCCCCGGGACGGGTACTACGAGCAGTACTTC. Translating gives CASSPRDGYYEQYF.

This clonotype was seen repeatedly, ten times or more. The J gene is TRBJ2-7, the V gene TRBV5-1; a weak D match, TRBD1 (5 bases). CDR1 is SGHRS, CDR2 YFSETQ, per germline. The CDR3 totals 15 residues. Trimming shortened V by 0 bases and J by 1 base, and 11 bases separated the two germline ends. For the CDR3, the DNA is TGCGCCAGCAGCTTGGCCGTTCCAGGGTCCTACGAGCAGTACTTC. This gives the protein CASSLAVPGSYEQYF.

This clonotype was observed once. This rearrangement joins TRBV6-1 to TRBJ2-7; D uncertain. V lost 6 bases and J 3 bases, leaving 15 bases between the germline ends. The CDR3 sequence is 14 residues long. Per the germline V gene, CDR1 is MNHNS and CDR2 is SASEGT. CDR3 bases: TGTGCCAGCAGCGCTACTTCCTCAGGCTACGAGCAGTACTTC. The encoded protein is CASSATSSGYEQYF.

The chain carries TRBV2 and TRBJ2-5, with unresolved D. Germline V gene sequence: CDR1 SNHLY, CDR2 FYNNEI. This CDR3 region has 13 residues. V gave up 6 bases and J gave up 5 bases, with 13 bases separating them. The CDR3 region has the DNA TGTGCCAGCAGATCCGGTCCCTGGGAGACCCAGTACTTC. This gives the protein CASRSGPWETQYF.

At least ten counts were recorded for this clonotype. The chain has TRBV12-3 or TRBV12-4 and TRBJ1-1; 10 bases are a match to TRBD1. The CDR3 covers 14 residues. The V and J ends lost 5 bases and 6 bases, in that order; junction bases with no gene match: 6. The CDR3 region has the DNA TGTGCCAGCAGTCCCCACGGACAGGGGGCTGAAGCTTTCTTT. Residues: CASSPHGQGAEAFF.